A single sample is the source of the 27 T cell receptor beta chains below, sequenced in a study of T cell responses to AZD1222 COVID-19 vaccine. The table came from immunoSEQ multiplex PCR; TCRdb's copy has only in-frame clones and leaves some out. The repertoire has roughly 150,000 clones, around nine tenths of them found once; the top ten carry around 1%. The material was peripheral blood, obtained 28 days after the second AZD1222 dose. These receptors came from an adult who received the AZD1222 COVID-19 vaccine.

The rearrangement uses TRBV7-2 and TRBJ2-1; no reliable D call. CDR3 size: 17 residues. Trimming shortened V by 2 bases and J by 3 bases, and 17 bases separated the two germline ends. Germline CDR1 SGHTA, CDR2 FQGNSA. As DNA, the CDR3 is TGTGCCAGCAGCTTAAAGGTAGGGCGATGGGACTACAATGAGCAGTTCTTC. Translation: CASSLKVGRWDYNEQFF.

V gene TRBV14 combines with J gene TRBJ1-2; D is undetermined. The CDR3 covers 12 residues. V gave up 2 bases and J gave up 3 bases, with 4 bases separating them. CDR1 is SGHDN, CDR2 FVKESK, per germline. CDR3 loop: CASSQSDYGYTF. The CDR3 nucleotides are TGTGCCAGCAGCCAATCTGACTATGGCTACACCTTC.

The chain carries TRBV4-2 and TRBJ1-2; D is possibly TRBD1 (5 bases). The V end lost 2 bases, the J end lost 6 bases, and 13 bases lay between the germline ends. CDR1 LGHNA and CDR2 YNFKEQ come from the germline V gene. CDR3 length equals 14 residues. The CDR3 bases are TGTGCCAGCAGCCAATTTCAAGGGGAGAATGGCTACACCTTC. It codes for CASSQFQGENGYTF.

This clone was seen a handful of times. The CDR3 reads CASSTGTGEGEQYF. The CDR3 DNA follows: TGTGCCAGCAGCACCGGGACAGGGGAGGGCGAGCAGTACTTC. The gene calls are TRBV7-9 and TRBJ2-7; 10 bases are a match to TRBD1. With 5 bases clipped from V and 6 bases from J, the junction kept 7 bases outside the gene matches. This CDR3 is built from 14 residues. Germline lookup yields CDR1 SEHNR and CDR2 FQNEAQ (reference sequence).

J is TRBJ1-2 and V is TRBV7-6; no reliable D call. The CDR3 is made up of 15 amino acids. Looked up from germline, CDR1 is SGHVS and CDR2 is FNYEAQ. V was cut by 1 base and J by 8 bases, with 17 bases left in between. Here the CDR3 DNA reads TGTGCCAGCAGCTTAGAGCCCGCCGCTCCGTCGGGCTACACCTTC. It specifies CASSLEPAAPSGYTF.

V usage is TRBV6-5 and J usage is TRBJ2-7; 7 bases align to TRBD1. Germline CDR1 reads MNHEY; CDR2 reads SVGAGI. Trimming cost V 6 bases and J 3 bases; bases outside gene matches: 8. The CDR3 sequence is 14 residues long. The CDR3 coding sequence is TGTGCCAGCAGGTTAAACAGGGGCAACTACGAGCAGTACTTC. This codes for CASRLNRGNYEQYF.

The chain carries TRBV10-2 and TRBJ1-2, with TRBD1 matching 7 bases. The CDR3 has 12 residues. Germline V gene lookup returns CDR1 WSHSY and CDR2 SAAADI. J gave up 7 bases and V 8 bases, and 7 bases lay outside the gene matches. The CDR3 sequence: CASSGQSSGYTF. The CDR3 region has the DNA TGCGCCAGCTCGGGACAGTCCTCTGGCTACACCTTC.

The CDR3 sequence: CASSYSGRGIRTDSPLHF. The CDR3 bases are TGTGCCAGCAGTTACAGTGGTCGGGGGATAAGGACGGATTCACCCCTCCACTTT. The rearrangement links TRBV6-2 or TRBV6-3 to TRBJ1-6; weak D call: TRBD1 (5 bases). V dropped 2 bases and J dropped 8 bases, with 22 bases sitting between them. There are 18 residues in the CDR3. From germline, CDR1 is MNHEY and CDR2 SVGEGT.

The chain uses TRBV6-1 and TRBJ1-5, with TRBD1 identical over 7 bases. V dropped 1 base and J dropped 2; count of bases not matched to a gene: 2. Germline CDR1 MNHNS, CDR2 SASEGT. This CDR3 comprises 15 residues. The chain's CDR3 is CASSEGQGGNQPQHF. For the CDR3, the DNA is TGTGCCAGCAGTGAAGGTCAGGGGGGCAATCAGCCCCAGCATTTT.

The CDR3 region has the DNA TGTGCCAGCATAAAGACGGGCAACACTGGCGGGGAGCTGTTTTTT. Amino acid sequence: CASIKTGNTGGELFF. This chain joins TRBV2 and TRBJ2-2; D unclear. V was shortened by 7 bases and J by 7 bases, with 19 bases between the two germline ends. This CDR3 is built from 15 residues. The germline gives CDR1 SNHLY, CDR2 FYNNEI. The full variable domain, its missing parts supplied by reference TRBV2 and TRBJ2-2, is EPEVTQTPSHQVTQMGQEVILRCVPISNHLYFYWYRQILGQKVEFLVSFYNNEISEKSEIFDDQFSVERPDGSNFTLKIRSTKLEDSAMYFCASIKTGNTGGELFFGEGSRLTVL.

Note on this clone: Other DNA sequences from this sample encode an identical CDR3 as well. The J gene is TRBJ2-7, the V gene TRBV7-2, with 11 bases fitting TRBD2. The CDR3 covers 15 residues. Trimming at V came to 0 bases and at J to 3 bases, leaving 1 base not matched to a gene. Looked up from germline, CDR1 is SGHTA and CDR2 is FQGNSA. The CDR3 nucleotides are TGTGCCAGCAGCTTAGCGGGGACTAGCGGCTACGAGCAGTACTTC. Protein product: CASSLAGTSGYEQYF.

The CDR3 DNA is TGTGCCAGCTTCCGGGACTATGGCTACACCTTC. Translation gives CASFRDYGYTF. The chain recombines TRBV12-3 or TRBV12-4 with TRBJ1-2; D unresolved. Trimming removed 8 bases at V and 3 bases at J, with 7 bases between. This CDR3 is built from 11 residues.

The V and J genes are TRBV4-2 and TRBJ1-4; tentatively, D is TRBD1 (5 bases). CDR3 length equals 14 residues. Germline CDR1 reads LGHNA; CDR2 reads YNFKEQ. The V and J ends lost 8 bases and 0 bases respectively, with 10 bases between them. CDR3: CASGTAATNEKLFF. In DNA form, the CDR3 reads TGTGCCAGCGGGACGGCCGCAACTAATGAAAAACTGTTTTTT.

The gene calls are TRBV7-7 and TRBJ2-5, with TRBD2 matching 13 bases. The CDR3 sequence is 18 residues long. Unmatched junction bases numbered 7, after V lost 1 base and J lost 2 bases. Germline CDR1 reads SSHAT; CDR2 reads FNYEAQ (reference sequence). DNA of the CDR3: TGTGCCAGCAGCTTAGTAACTAGCGGGGGGGCAATTCAAGAGACCCAGTACTTC. It translates to CASSLVTSGGAIQETQYF.

The chain joins TRBV29-1 to TRBJ1-3; D gene uncertain. V was trimmed by 7 bases and J by 0 bases, leaving 19 bases between them. From germline, CDR1 is SQVTM and CDR2 ANQGSEA. CDR3 length equals 16 residues. The CDR3 spells CSAGSGSLSSGNTIYF. As DNA, the CDR3 is TGCAGCGCCGGATCGGGAAGCCTGAGCTCTGGAAACACCATATATTTT. Complete variable domain (other parts from reference TRBV29-1 and TRBJ1-3): SAVISQKPSRDICQRGTSLTIQCQVDSQVTMMFWYRQQPGQSLTLIATANQGSEATYESGFVIDKFPISRPNLTFSTLTVSNMSPEDSSIYLCSAGSGSLSSGNTIYFGEGSWLTVV.

The J gene is TRBJ1-5, the V gene TRBV3-1 (or the pseudogene TRBV3-2); D unresolved. V was trimmed by 4 bases and J by 5 bases, leaving 12 bases between them. This CDR3 has 14 residues. CDR1 is LGHDT and CDR2 is YNNKEL in the germline V gene (reference sequence). CDR3 coding DNA: TGTGCCAGCAGCCTTTCCCCCGGGGATCAGCCCCAGCATTTT. Its translation: CASSLSPGDQPQHF.

The V gene is TRBV7-9, the J gene TRBJ1-4; possibly TRBD1 for D (5 bases). The V end was cut by 4 bases, the J end by 4 bases, with 13 bases between. Germline V gene lookup returns CDR1 SEHNR and CDR2 FQNEAQ (reference sequence). The CDR3 sequence is 15 residues long. This chain's CDR3 is CASSSPQGFNEKLFF. CDR3 bases: TGTGCCAGCAGCTCCCCGCAGGGCTTTAATGAAAAACTGTTTTTT.

This chain's CDR3 is CASSLATGMNIQYF. CDR3 bases: TGTGCCAGCAGCTTGGCTACAGGGATGAACATTCAGTACTTC. The chain uses TRBV5-6 and TRBJ2-4; weak D call: TRBD1 (6 bases). Germline V gene sequence: CDR1 SGHDT, CDR2 YYEEEE. V was pared by 0 bases and J by 7 bases, with 11 bases between. There are 14 residues in the CDR3.

This chain joins TRBV6-5 and TRBJ2-1; D is unclear. The length of the CDR3 is 16 residues. Germline V gene sequence: CDR1 MNHEY, CDR2 SVGAGI. The V end was cut by 0 bases, the J end by 0 bases, with 9 bases between. CDR3 sequence: CASSYSSRSSYNEQFF. The CDR3, as DNA: TGTGCCAGCAGTTACTCGAGCAGGAGCTCCTACAATGAGCAGTTCTTC.

The chain's CDR3 is CASSPYRQQETQYF. CDR3 nucleotide sequence: TGTGCCAGCAGCCCGTATCGTCAGCAAGAGACCCAGTACTTC. V is TRBV3-1 (or the pseudogene TRBV3-2) and J is TRBJ2-5; D is ambiguous. CDR3 length: 14 residues. The germline V gene has CDR1 LGHDT and CDR2 YNNKEL (reference sequence). The germline V and J ends were trimmed by 4 bases and 2 bases, with 11 bases remaining between them.

This chain uses TRBV19 with TRBJ1-1; D uncertain. Deletions cut 1 base from V and 5 bases from J, with 14 bases between. Germline CDR1 LNHDA, CDR2 SQIVND (reference sequence). This CDR3 region has 15 residues. The CDR3 DNA is TGTGCCAGTAGTATAGCCCCGTCCCGGGGAACTGAAGCTTTCTTT. Translated, it gives CASSIAPSRGTEAFF.

The chain recombines TRBV5-8 with TRBJ2-2; D is unresolved. CDR1 SGHTS and CDR2 YDEGEE come from the germline V gene. V shed 4 bases and J shed 6 bases, with 13 bases lying between them. CDR3 size: 14 residues. The CDR3 spells CASSPPRLAGELFF. The CDR3 DNA sequence: TGTGCCAGCAGCCCTCCCCGACTTGCCGGGGAGCTGTTTTTT.

This rearrangement joins TRBV11-1 to TRBJ1-2; 9 bases fit TRBD1. Germline CDR1 is SGHAT and CDR2 is FQDESV (reference sequence). The trim removed 5 bases at V and 5 bases at J, leaving 3 bases unmatched. The CDR3 covers 13 residues. The CDR3 region is CASSRDRGYGYTF. The CDR3 DNA follows: TGTGCCAGCAGCCGCGACAGGGGGTATGGCTACACCTTC.

The chain recombines TRBV9 with TRBJ1-2; possible D gene TRBD1, 5 bases. The CDR3 runs 14 residues. The ends were cut back, 0 bases at V and 3 bases at J, with 9 bases in the middle. Germline V CDR1 and CDR2: SGDLS, YYNGEE. The CDR3 region is CASSVGRGDYGYTF. CDR3 coding DNA: TGTGCCAGCAGCGTAGGGAGGGGCGACTATGGCTACACCTTC.

V gene TRBV6-5 combines with J gene TRBJ2-7, with D tentatively TRBD1 (5 bases). With 7 bases removed from V and 2 bases from J, the gap between germline ends came to 12 bases. CDR1 is MNHEY and CDR2 is SVGAGI in the germline V gene. The CDR3 spans 13 residues. The CDR3 nucleotides are TGTGCCAGCAACCCCACAGGAACCTACGAGCAGTACTTC. It codes for CASNPTGTYEQYF.

V gene TRBV10-3 combines with J gene TRBJ2-7, with TRBD2 identical over 9 bases. Per germline, CDR1 ENHRY and CDR2 SYGVKD. V gave up 0 bases and J gave up 5 bases; unmatched junction bases: 8. The CDR3 loop spans 16 amino acids. The CDR3 loop reads CAISESRVAGDNEQYF. The CDR3 DNA reads TGTGCCATCAGTGAGTCTAGGGTAGCGGGGGATAACGAGCAGTACTTC.

The chain joins TRBV18 to TRBJ2-7, with 10 bases that match TRBD1. The CDR3 is made up of 16 amino acids. V lost 1 base and J lost 4; bases outside the gene matches: 7. Germline V gene data show CDR1 as KGHSH and CDR2 as LQKENI. The CDR3 reads CASSPLQGQGIYEQYF. In nucleotides, the CDR3 is TGTGCCAGCTCACCACTTCAGGGACAGGGGATTTACGAGCAGTACTTC.